Shown below are 21 T cell receptor beta chains from a single sample sequenced in a study of blood T cell repertoires in COVID-19. Profiling relied on immunoSEQ multiplex PCR, and the TCRdb table lists in-frame clones only, not all of them. The table records around 150,000 clones, 84% of them present only once. The sample taken for sequencing was peripheral blood. These receptors all come from a woman between 45 and 65 years old in a cohort sampled during active or convalescent COVID-19.

The chain carries TRBV18 and TRBJ2-1; the match to TRBD2 covers 7 bases. The V segment lost 2 bases and the J segment 0 bases; nucleotides outside the gene matches: 7. The CDR3 length is 17 residues. The germline V gene has CDR1 KGHSH and CDR2 LQKENI. The CDR3 DNA sequence: TGTGCCAGCTCACCAAGCAAAACGGGAGGCTCCTACAATGAGCAGTTCTTC. Amino acid sequence: CASSPSKTGGSYNEQFF.

The rearrangement uses TRBV2 and TRBJ2-5; TRBD2 agrees at 13 bases. Germline CDR1 reads SNHLY; CDR2 reads FYNNEI. The ends lost 6 bases at V and 2 bases at J; junction bases unmatched: 6. The length of the CDR3 is 16 residues. The CDR3 reads CASRPRLAGGQETQYF. The DNA for the CDR3 is TGTGCCAGCAGACCCCGACTAGCGGGGGGACAAGAGACCCAGTACTTC. The entire variable domain, with the rest obtained from reference TRBV2 and TRBJ2-5, is as follows: EPEVTQTPSHQVTQMGQEVILRCVPISNHLYFYWYRQILGQKVEFLVSFYNNEISEKSEIFDDQFSVERPDGSNFTLKIRSTKLEDSAMYFCASRPRLAGGQETQYFGPGTRLLVL.

This clone was seen only once. This rearrangement joins TRBV4-1 to TRBJ2-3, with D uncertain. V shed 1 base and J shed 3 bases, with 5 bases lying between them. Per germline, CDR1 MGHRA and CDR2 YSYEKL. This CDR3 contains 13 residues. CDR3 bases: TGCGCCAGCAGCCAAGCCTCGACAGATACGCAGTATTTT. Translating it yields CASSQASTDTQYF.

The sample holds one count of this clone. The chain has TRBV12-3 or TRBV12-4 and TRBJ2-7, with a weak D call TRBD2 (5 bases). V shed 6 bases and J shed 1 base, with 7 bases lying between them. CDR3 length: 12 residues. The DNA of the CDR3 is TGTGCCAGCAGCGGCGGGTCCTACGAGCAGTACTTC. Its protein is CASSGGSYEQYF.

The chain uses TRBV18 and TRBJ1-5; 7 nucleotides agree with TRBD1. The CDR3 is made up of 15 amino acids. The V gene end was trimmed by 4 bases and the J gene end by 0 bases; junction bases not matched to a gene: 3. Germline CDR1 reads KGHSH; CDR2 reads LQKENI. The CDR3 bases are TGTGCCAGCTCACTCGGGACAGATAGCAATCAGCCCCAGCATTTT. Amino acids: CASSLGTDSNQPQHF.

This clone occurred a few times. The chain employs TRBV1 and TRBJ2-3; the D call in the table, TRBD2, was not verified against the DNA. TRBV1 is shown as a pseudogene. The CDR3 totals 20 residues. CDR3 in amino acids: CTSSQGISGGPPHSTDTQYF. The CDR3 coding sequence is TGCACCAGCAGCCAAGGTATTAGCGGGGGCCCACCGCATAGCACAGATACGCAGTATTTT.

The rearrangement joins TRBV27 to TRBJ1-2, with D maybe TRBD1 (6 bases). The CDR3 extends over 14 amino acids. The germline V gene encodes CDR1 MNHEY and CDR2 SMNVEV (reference sequence). Trimming removed 2 bases at V and 6 bases at J, with 13 bases between. The CDR3 nucleotides are TGTGCCAGCAGTTTAATGGGGGCAGTAAATGGCTACACCTTC. Translating it yields CASSLMGAVNGYTF.

The chain is built from TRBV5-6 and TRBJ2-1, with D hard to call. V was shortened by 0 bases and J by 10 bases, with 5 bases between the two germline ends. From germline, CDR1 is SGHDT and CDR2 YYEEEE. The CDR3 sequence is 11 residues long. In DNA, the CDR3 is TGTGCCAGCAGCTTGGTCCTAGAGCAGTTCTTC. Translation gives CASSLVLEQFF.

The chain combines TRBV6-2 or TRBV6-3 with TRBJ2-5, with 9 bases fitting TRBD2. This CDR3 contains 17 residues. The V and J ends lost 0 bases and 1 base, in that order; junction bases with no gene match: 6. Germline CDR1 MNHEY, CDR2 SVGEGT. The CDR3 region is CASSYSGRGGFQETQYF. The CDR3 DNA sequence: TGTGCCAGCAGTTACTCTGGGCGGGGGGGCTTCCAAGAGACCCAGTACTTC.

The chain recombines TRBV12-3 or TRBV12-4 with TRBJ2-7; D not certain. This CDR3 has 12 amino acids. Trimming cost V 2 bases and J 3 bases, with 5 bases left between them. The CDR3 protein is CASSLYRYEQYF. CDR3 nucleotide sequence: TGTGCCAGCAGTTTATATCGCTACGAGCAGTACTTC.

This clone turned up a few times. V gene TRBV4-2 combines with J gene TRBJ1-1; 7 bases line up with TRBD1. V lost 5 bases to trimming and J lost 6 bases; unmatched junction nucleotides: 9. CDR3 length: 14 amino acids. The germline V gene has CDR1 LGHNA and CDR2 YNFKEQ. In nucleotides, the CDR3 is TGTGCCAGCAGCAAGACAGGGCAAAATCCTGAAGCTTTCTTT. Translating gives CASSKTGQNPEAFF.

The V gene is TRBV5-1, the J gene TRBJ2-5; weak D call: TRBD2 (5 bases). This CDR3 comprises 14 residues. Per germline, CDR1 SGHRS and CDR2 YFSETQ. With 5 bases removed from V and 1 base from J, the gap between germline ends came to 12 bases. The CDR3 DNA reads TGCGCCAGCAGACCGCTAGCAACCCAAGAGACCCAGTACTTC. Translating gives CASRPLATQETQYF.

The V call is TRBV24-1, the J call TRBJ1-2; 8 bases fit TRBD1. CDR1 KGHDR and CDR2 SFDVKD come from the germline V gene. CDR3 length equals 14 residues. The J segment lost 4 bases and the V segment lost 5 bases, leaving 5 bases of the junction unmatched. CDR3 sequence (DNA): TGTGCCACCAGTGCCCGGACAGGGCCCTATGGCTACACCTTC. This codes for CATSARTGPYGYTF.

The chain couples TRBV7-2 to TRBJ2-7; no firm D call. Germline CDR1 SGHTA, CDR2 FQGNSA. CDR3 length equals 14 residues. V was pared by 1 base and J by 5 bases, with 12 bases between. Written as DNA, the CDR3 is TGTGCCAGCAGCTTAGTGGCACTACTCGACGAGCAGTACTTC. Protein product: CASSLVALLDEQYF.

As DNA, the CDR3 is TGCGCCAGCAGCCAACCTCCGGTTGGCCAAGAGACCCAGTACTTC. Translated: CASSQPPVGQETQYF. The genes are TRBV4-1 and TRBJ2-5; D gene uncertain. The ends were cut back, 2 bases at V and 1 base at J, with 11 bases in the middle. The CDR3 is 15 residues long. Germline values: CDR1 MGHRA, CDR2 YSYEKL.

This clone appeared a few times. This sequence joins TRBV7-2 and TRBJ2-3, with TRBD2 identical over 14 bases. Germline CDR1 is SGHTA and CDR2 is FQGNSA. The CDR3 has 18 amino acids. V lost 3 bases, J lost 1 base, and 6 bases stayed unmatched. CDR3 nucleotide sequence: TGTGCCAGCAGCTTCCAGACTAGCGGGGGGGGTCGCACAGATACGCAGTATTTT. Protein: CASSFQTSGGGRTDTQYF.

The rearrangement links TRBV4-1 to TRBJ2-3; D ambiguous. Trimming removed 4 bases from V and 5 bases from J, with 19 bases in between. CDR3 length: 16 residues. CDR1 MGHRA and CDR2 YSYEKL come from the germline V gene. The CDR3 loop is CASSLSSLHRGDTQYF. The CDR3 bases are TGCGCCAGCAGCCTATCCAGCCTCCACCGAGGAGATACGCAGTATTTT.

About this clone: Germline is not matched at one junction end, which may reflect a read error. The chain links TRBV29-1 to TRBJ2-3; 8 bases line up with TRBD1. The CDR3 is 14 amino acids. The germline V gene encodes CDR1 SQVTM and CDR2 ANQGSEA. The CDR3 loop is CGVGTGGFTDTQYF. In DNA, the CDR3 is TGTGGGGTGGGGACAGGAGGCTTCACAGATACGCAGTATTTT.

The chain combines TRBV7-9 with TRBJ1-1; 7 nucleotides agree with TRBD1. CDR3 size: 18 residues. The germline V gene has CDR1 SEHNR and CDR2 FQNEAQ (reference sequence). V lost 0 bases to trimming and J lost 3 bases; unmatched junction nucleotides: 13. Here the CDR3 reads CASSLAGTASIWDTEAFF. The DNA for the CDR3 is TGTGCCAGCAGCTTAGCGGGGACAGCCAGTATCTGGGACACTGAAGCTTTCTTT.

This rearrangement joins TRBV9 to TRBJ1-1; tentative D call: TRBD1 (6 bases). This CDR3 region has 15 residues. Trimming shortened V by 2 bases and J by 3 bases, and 14 bases separated the two germline ends. Germline V CDR1 and CDR2: SGDLS, YYNGEE. In nucleotides, the CDR3 is TGTGCCAGCAGCGTCAGGGGAGAAATGGACACTGAAGCTTTCTTT. Translation: CASSVRGEMDTEAFF.

The chain has TRBV30 and TRBJ2-7; 13 bases map to TRBD2. Germline CDR1 is GTSNPN and CDR2 is SVGIG (reference sequence). With V trimmed by 7 bases and J by 4 bases, 1 base remained unmatched. The CDR3 is 12 amino acids. The CDR3: CALTSGGYEQYF. In nucleotides, the CDR3 is TGTGCCTTGACTAGCGGGGGGTACGAGCAGTACTTC. Full variable domain (outside the CDR3, taken from reference TRBV30 and TRBJ2-7): SQTIHQWPATLVQPVGSPLSLECTVEGTSNPNLYWYRQAAGRGLQLLFYSVGIGQISSEVPQNLSASRPQDRQFILSSKKLLLSDSGFYLCALTSGGYEQYFGPGTRLTVT.